This T cell receptor beta chain came from a study of T cell responses to AZD1222 COVID-19 vaccine. Study-wide findings and caveats: Spike-wide vaccine-associated CD4 TCRs dominated at 160-218 and 743-854. Per reports, nearly half of all spike-specific TCRs target regions that are unmutated in variants. Clonal diversity may have been underestimated in mostly white British donors. Of the AZD1222 recipients, only five or six were seropositive at baseline.

Germline V gene lookup returns CDR1 SGHKS and CDR2 YYEKEE (reference sequence). Trimming shortened V by 4 bases and J by 2 bases, and 16 bases separated the two germline ends. The length of the CDR3 is 16 residues. Clones were read by immunoSEQ multiplex PCR, and TCRdb kept only the in-frame ones, dropping some. This sample yields tens of thousands of clones, of which more than 75% are seen a single time; more than 8.5% belongs to the top ten. Notes on this clone: Its antigen is still unknown.

This receptor was obtained from an adult in good health. J is TRBJ2-1 and V is TRBV5-5; D might be TRBD1 (5 bases). Source: peripheral blood, taken on day 0 of AZD1222 vaccination. DNA of the CDR3: TGTGCCAGCAGCCAAGTGGGGCTAACTACCTACAATGAGCAGTTCTTC. This codes for CASSQVGLTTYNEQFF.